This record looks at one T cell receptor beta chain sequence and its context. The CDR3 loop spans 12 amino acids. Trimming stripped 5 bases from V and 9 bases from J, with 10 bases between. CDR1 is LGHDT, CDR2 YNNKEL, per germline (reference sequence). The sample comes from a study of read filtering for tumor transcriptome and immune sequencing. Overall study: The cohort had some 16 men and approximately 13 women aged about 45 to 80, mean roughly 70 years. TCR-mapped reads were about 4.05 to 10.27 million with IR-seq versus about 75 to 1,400 with RNA-seq.

This library used around 0.4 ug RNA and molecular barcoded adaptors spanning alpha/delta and beta/gamma chains. Using its own MiXCR run on the reads, TCRdb lists one record per CDR3 protein. The table records over 80,000 distinct CDR3 sequences, 12% of them present only once. V is TRBV3-1 and J is TRBJ2-2; no firm D call. This clonotype was sampled from a donor at least 40 years old with multiple myeloma. Sequencing used a population of CD138-negative cells sorted from bone marrow. The DNA for the CDR3 is TGTGCCAGCAGCAATATAGGCCGGGAGCTGTTTTTT. The encoded protein is CASSNIGRELFF.